These T cell receptor beta chains were read from a single sample in a study of T cells after yellow fever vaccination. TCRdb processed the 5' RACE reads anew with MiXCR; each CDR3 protein has one entry. The sample shows approximately 250,000 distinct CDR3 sequences, around 6.7% of them seen only once. The material sequenced was CD4+ T cells sorted from PBMCs, taken on the day of the yellow fever booster vaccination. The receptors stem from a man in his thirties or forties who received the YFV17D yellow fever vaccine. CDR3s include the opening cysteine and the closing phenylalanine or tryptophan. The D gene is left open where the match is weak. Expanded clones are given a class, and other clones once, few, many or no size at all.

D gene	V gene	J gene	CDR3 length	clone size	CDR3 protein	CDR3 DNA
TRBD2	TRBV6-5	TRBJ2-7	15	many	CASSFSGRAHYEQYF	TGTGCCAGCAGTTTTAGCGGGAGGGCCCACTACGAGCAGTACTTC
.	TRBV9	TRBJ2-3	16	many	CASSDRSGADTNTQYF	TGTGCCAGCAGCGACCGTAGCGGCGCGGATACAAATACGCAGTATTTT
.	TRBV19	TRBJ2-1	13	few	CASGMHPGNEQFF	TGTGCCAGCGGAATGCACCCTGGGAATGAGCAGTTCTTC
.	TRBV7-9	TRBJ2-5	17	.	CASSLVGRSTDQETQYF	TGTGCCAGCAGCTTGGTAGGTCGGTCCACCGACCAAGAGACCCAGTACTTC
TRBD2	TRBV7-2	TRBJ2-7	13	few	CASSTRTSYEQYF	TGTGCCAGCAGCACTAGGACTAGCTACGAGCAGTACTTC
.	TRBV6-5	TRBJ2-1	15	.	CASSYGRAGYNEQFF	TGTGCCAGCAGTTACGGACGGGCGGGTTACAATGAGCAGTTCTTC
TRBD2	TRBV9	TRBJ2-3	14	many	CASSVGAGSDTQYF	TGTGCCAGCAGCGTAGGAGCGGGATCCGATACGCAGTATTTT
.	TRBV28	TRBJ2-1	14	.	CATTELGAYNEQFF	TGTGCCACAACAGAGCTGGGGGCTTACAATGAGCAGTTCTTC
.	TRBV20-1	TRBJ1-3	13	few	CSASGDSGNTIYF	TGCAGTGCTAGTGGCGACTCTGGAAACACCATATATTTT
.	TRBV25-1	TRBJ1-2	12	.	CARGPGLHCYTF	TGTGCCAGGGGCCCCGGGCTCCACTGCTACACCTTC
.	TRBV12-3/TRBV12-4	TRBJ1-1	12	few	CASRRQGTEAFF	TGTGCCAGCCGGAGGCAAGGCACTGAAGCTTTCTTT
TRBD2	TRBV24-1	TRBJ2-1	15	few	CATSDFGGGYNEQFF	TGTGCCACCAGTGATTTTGGGGGGGGTTACAATGAGCAGTTCTTC
TRBD1	TRBV29-1	TRBJ2-2	14	few	CSVGTGGGTGELFF	TGCAGCGTTGGTACAGGGGGTGGCACCGGGGAGCTGTTTTTT
.	TRBV18	TRBJ2-5	15	many	CASSAIRDGQETQYF	TGTGCCAGCTCAGCGATTCGGGACGGGCAAGAGACCCAGTACTTC
.	TRBV5-1	TRBJ1-1	15	many	CASSLEAFLGTEAFF	TGCGCCAGCAGCTTGGAGGCGTTCTTAGGGACTGAAGCTTTCTTT
.	TRBV3-1	TRBJ2-1	12	.	CASRMQGDSQFF	TGTGCCAGCAGGATGCAGGGGGACTCGCAGTTCTTC
.	TRBV20-1	TRBJ2-3	14	many	CSARNHGEADTQYF	TGCAGTGCTAGAAACCATGGCGAGGCAGATACGCAGTATTTT
.	TRBV18	TRBJ1-1	14	.	CASSPNEVNTEALF	TGTGCCAGCTCACCAAACGAGGTGAACACTGAAGCTCTCTTT
TRBD2	TRBV4-3	TRBJ2-5	16	.	CASSQDWLAGVETQYF	TGCGCCAGCAGCCAAGATTGGCTAGCGGGAGTGGAGACCCAGTACTTC
TRBD1	TRBV20-1	TRBJ2-5	16	few	CSAGQPGTGTRETQYF	TGCAGTGCTGGACAACCCGGGACAGGGACCAGAGAGACCCAGTACTTC
TRBD2	TRBV20-1	TRBJ2-1	12	few	CSARGTRIEQFF	TGCAGTGCTAGAGGGACTAGGATTGAGCAGTTCTTC
TRBD2	TRBV29-1	TRBJ2-3	12	few	CSGGLASDTQYF	TGCAGCGGAGGACTAGCGTCAGATACGCAGTATTTT
.	TRBV29-1	TRBJ1-1	11	few	CSVAMNTEAFF	TGCAGCGTTGCGATGAACACTGAAGCTTTCTTT
TRBD1	TRBV20-1	TRBJ1-1	16	few	CSARGRRGQGSGEAFF	TGCAGTGCTAGAGGCCGCCGGGGACAGGGATCGGGTGAAGCTTTCTTT
.	TRBV5-1	TRBJ2-1	15	many	CASSLAGGGYNEQFF	TGCGCCAGCAGCTTGGCCGGTGGAGGTTACAATGAGCAGTTCTTC
.	TRBV20-1	TRBJ1-5	13	.	CSATDRDNQPQHF	TGCAGTGCAACGGACAGAGACAATCAGCCCCAGCATTTT
TRBD2	TRBV12-3/TRBV12-4	TRBJ2-1	17	few	CASSAHTGLAGVNEQFF	TGTGCCAGCAGCGCCCATACCGGACTAGCGGGAGTGAATGAGCAGTTCTTC
.	TRBV7-9	TRBJ2-1	15	.	CASSLAQSAYNEQFF	TGTGCCAGCAGCTTAGCCCAGTCCGCCTACAATGAGCAGTTCTTC
.	TRBV5-4	TRBJ2-5	15	.	CASSLTGTDQETQYF	TGTGCCAGCAGCTTGACCGGGACGGATCAAGAGACCCAGTACTTC
.	TRBV5-4	TRBJ2-7	14	.	CASSLGLGAYEQYF	TGTGCCAGCAGCTTGGGCCTAGGGGCCTACGAGCAGTACTTC
.	TRBV5-1	TRBJ2-7	16	.	CASSLGADRTSYEQYF	TGCGCCAGCAGCTTGGGGGCAGACAGGACCTCCTACGAGCAGTACTTC
TRBD2	TRBV29-1	TRBJ2-7	13	few	CSVESGSSYEQYF	TGCAGCGTTGAGAGCGGGAGTTCTTACGAGCAGTACTTC
.	TRBV29-1	TRBJ2-7	15	.	CSVRGWSGLSYEQYF	TGCAGCGTCCGGGGCTGGAGCGGCCTCTCCTACGAGCAGTACTTC
.	TRBV7-2	TRBJ2-7	14	few	CASSLSMLTSEQYF	TGTGCCAGCAGCTTGTCGATGCTAACGAGCGAGCAGTACTTC
TRBD2	TRBV20-1	TRBJ2-1	13	few	CSARTSGIVEQFF	TGCAGTGCTCGGACTAGCGGGATAGTTGAGCAGTTCTTC
.	TRBV4-2	TRBJ2-1	16	.	CASSQEGDRGRGEQFF	TGTGCCAGCAGCCAAGAGGGGGACCGGGGGCGAGGTGAGCAGTTCTTC
TRBD2	TRBV20-1	TRBJ2-1	13	many	CSASGRATWEQFF	TGCAGTGCTAGCGGGAGGGCCACATGGGAGCAGTTCTTC
.	TRBV11-2	TRBJ1-4	16	many	CASSLRGRRADEKLFF	TGTGCCAGCAGCTTGAGGGGCAGGAGGGCTGATGAAAAACTGTTTTTT
.	TRBV9	TRBJ2-7	15	few	CASSPTPSASYEQYF	TGTGCCAGCAGCCCCACGCCCAGCGCCTCCTACGAGCAGTACTTC
TRBD1	TRBV15	TRBJ2-3	15	.	CATLPGGQGSNTQYF	TGTGCCACCTTGCCAGGGGGACAGGGGTCGAATACGCAGTATTTT
.	TRBV20-1	TRBJ2-3	12	many	CSASPGADTQYF	TGCAGTGCTAGCCCTGGGGCAGATACGCAGTATTTT
TRBD2	TRBV5-1	TRBJ2-1	15	few	CASSPLAGGRNEQFF	TGCGCCAGCAGCCCTCTAGCGGGAGGGCGGAATGAGCAGTTCTTC
.	TRBV19	TRBJ2-2	13	many	CASSRQNTGELFF	TGTGCCAGCAGTCGACAGAACACCGGGGAGCTGTTTTTT
.	TRBV6-2/TRBV6-3	TRBJ2-2	15	many	CASSYGGGNTGELFF	TGTGCCAGCAGTTACGGTGGCGGGAACACCGGGGAGCTGTTTTTT
.	TRBV30	TRBJ2-7	14	few	CAWSTGDPRDEQYF	TGTGCCTGGAGTACCGGGGACCCCCGGGACGAGCAGTACTTC
TRBD1	TRBV24-1	TRBJ2-1	15	.	CATSDLGDRGREQFF	TGTGCCACCAGTGATTTAGGGGACAGGGGGCGGGAGCAGTTCTTC
.	TRBV7-2	TRBJ2-7	13	.	CASSLGGVYEQYF	TGTGCCAGCAGCTTAGGCGGCGTCTACGAGCAGTACTTC
.	TRBV20-1	TRBJ2-3	17	few	CCARDNGRPGDGHTQYF	TGCTGTGCTAGAGATAACGGACGTCCGGGAGATGGCCATACGCAGTATTTT
.	TRBV19	TRBJ2-7	12	.	CASRSGSYEQYF	TGTGCCAGTAGGAGCGGATCATACGAGCAGTACTTC
TRBD2	TRBV18	TRBJ2-7	15	many	CASSPRSSGSYEQYF	TGTGCCAGCTCACCACGGTCTAGCGGGAGTTACGAGCAGTACTTC
.	TRBV3-1	TRBJ1-6	15	many	CASSRVLGSKSPLHF	TGTGCCAGCAGCCGCGTTCTTGGCAGTAAATCACCCCTCCACTTT
TRBD2	TRBV19	TRBJ2-1	13	few	CASSREGLWEQFF	TGTGCCAGTAGTCGGGAGGGACTTTGGGAGCAGTTCTTC
.	TRBV20-1	TRBJ1-2	11	.	CCAMDTDGYTF	TGCTGTGCTATGGACACGGATGGCTACACCTTC
.	TRBV20-1	TRBJ2-1	13	few	CSGGGPSYNEQFF	TGCAGTGGTGGAGGCCCCTCCTACAATGAGCAGTTCTTC
TRBD2	TRBV19	TRBJ2-6	15	.	CASRPGGSGANVLTF	TGTGCCAGTAGGCCGGGGGGCTCTGGGGCCAACGTCCTGACTTTC